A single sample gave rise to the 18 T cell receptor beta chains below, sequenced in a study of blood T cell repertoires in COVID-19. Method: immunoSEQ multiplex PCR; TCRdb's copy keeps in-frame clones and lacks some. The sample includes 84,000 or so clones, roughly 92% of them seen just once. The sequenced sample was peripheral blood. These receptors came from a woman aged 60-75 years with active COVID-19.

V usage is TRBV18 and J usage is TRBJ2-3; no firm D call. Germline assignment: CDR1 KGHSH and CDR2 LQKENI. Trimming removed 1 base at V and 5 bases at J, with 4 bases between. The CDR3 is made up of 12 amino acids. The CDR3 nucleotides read TGTGCCAGCTCACCACAGAGAGATACGCAGTATTTT. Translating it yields CASSPQRDTQYF.

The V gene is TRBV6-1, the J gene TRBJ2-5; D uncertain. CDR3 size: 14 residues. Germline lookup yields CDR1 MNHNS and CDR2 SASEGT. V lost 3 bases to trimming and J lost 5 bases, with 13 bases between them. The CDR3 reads CASSESAGWETQYF. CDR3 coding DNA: TGTGCCAGCAGTGAGTCGGCAGGATGGGAGACCCAGTACTTC.

The CDR3 spells CASSFGPGGSGANVLTF. DNA of the CDR3: TGCGCCAGCAGCTTTGGTCCGGGGGGCTCTGGGGCCAACGTCCTGACTTTC. The rearrangement uses TRBV5-1 and TRBJ2-6; 7 nucleotides agree with TRBD2. Looked up from germline, CDR1 is SGHRS and CDR2 is YFSETQ. V dropped 2 bases and J dropped 0; count of bases not matched to a gene: 5. The CDR3 extends over 17 amino acids.

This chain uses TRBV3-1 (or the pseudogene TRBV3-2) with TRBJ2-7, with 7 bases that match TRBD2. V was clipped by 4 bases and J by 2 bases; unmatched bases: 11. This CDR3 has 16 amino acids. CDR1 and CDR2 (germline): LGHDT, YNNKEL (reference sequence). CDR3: CASSRTGTTYAYEQYF. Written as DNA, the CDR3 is TGTGCCAGCAGCCGAACCGGGACTACCTACGCCTACGAGCAGTACTTC.

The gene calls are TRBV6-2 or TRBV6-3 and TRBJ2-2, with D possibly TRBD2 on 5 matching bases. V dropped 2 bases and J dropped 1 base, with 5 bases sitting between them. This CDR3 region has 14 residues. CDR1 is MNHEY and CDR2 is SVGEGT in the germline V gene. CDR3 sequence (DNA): TGTGCCAGCAGTTACGGAGGGAACACCGGGGAGCTGTTTTTT. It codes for CASSYGGNTGELFF.

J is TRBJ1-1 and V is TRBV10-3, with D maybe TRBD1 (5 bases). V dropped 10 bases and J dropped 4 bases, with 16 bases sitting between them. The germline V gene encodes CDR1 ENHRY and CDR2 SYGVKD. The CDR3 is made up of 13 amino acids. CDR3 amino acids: CATCLRGGTEAFF. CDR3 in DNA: TGTGCCACTTGCCTTCGGGGGGGCACTGAAGCTTTCTTT.

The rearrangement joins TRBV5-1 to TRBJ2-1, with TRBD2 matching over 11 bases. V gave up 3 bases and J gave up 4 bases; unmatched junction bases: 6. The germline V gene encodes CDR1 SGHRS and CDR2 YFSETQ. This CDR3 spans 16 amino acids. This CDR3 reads CASSSNSGRDYNEQFF. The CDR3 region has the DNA TGCGCCAGCAGCTCTAATAGCGGGAGGGATTACAATGAGCAGTTCTTC.

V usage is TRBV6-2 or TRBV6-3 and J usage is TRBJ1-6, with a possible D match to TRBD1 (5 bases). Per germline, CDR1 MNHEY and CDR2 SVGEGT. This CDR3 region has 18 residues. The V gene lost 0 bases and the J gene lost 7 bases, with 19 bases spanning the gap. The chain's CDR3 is CASSYSTPGRSLNSPLHF. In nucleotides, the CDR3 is TGTGCCAGCAGTTACTCGACCCCAGGGAGGTCCCTCAATTCACCCCTCCACTTT.

Here the CDR3 reads CASSLVGTTYEQYF. In nucleotides, the CDR3 is TGCGCCAGCAGCTTGGTCGGGACTACCTACGAGCAGTACTTC. The chain joins TRBV5-1 to TRBJ2-7, with 7 positions matching TRBD2. Germline V gene sequence: CDR1 SGHRS, CDR2 YFSETQ. V shed 0 bases and J 2 bases; nucleotides not matched to a gene: 2. The CDR3 is 14 amino acids.

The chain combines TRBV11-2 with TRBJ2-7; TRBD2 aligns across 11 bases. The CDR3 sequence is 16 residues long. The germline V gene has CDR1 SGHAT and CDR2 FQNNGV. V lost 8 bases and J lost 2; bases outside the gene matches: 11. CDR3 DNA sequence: TGTGCCAGCCCTAGCGGGAGGCGGGGAACCCCCTACGAGCAGTACTTC. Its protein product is CASPSGRRGTPYEQYF.

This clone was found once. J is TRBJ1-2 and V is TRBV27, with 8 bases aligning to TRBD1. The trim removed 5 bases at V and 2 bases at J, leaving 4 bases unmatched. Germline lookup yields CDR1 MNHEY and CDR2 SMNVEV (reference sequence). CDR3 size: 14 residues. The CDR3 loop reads CASSPDRANYGYTF. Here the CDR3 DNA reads TGTGCCAGCAGTCCGGACAGGGCAAACTATGGCTACACCTTC.

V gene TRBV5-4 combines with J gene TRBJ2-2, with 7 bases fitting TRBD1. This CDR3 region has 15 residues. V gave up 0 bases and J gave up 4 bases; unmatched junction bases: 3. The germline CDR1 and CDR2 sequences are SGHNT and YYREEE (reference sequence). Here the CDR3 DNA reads TGTGCCAGCAGCTTGGTGCAGGGGGTCACCGGGGAGCTGTTTTTT. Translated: CASSLVQGVTGELFF.

CDR3 DNA: TGTGCCACCAGTGATCGGGACAGGGCCTCGGGGGAGACCCAGTACTTC. Protein sequence: CATSDRDRASGETQYF. The rearrangement uses TRBV24-1 and TRBJ2-5; 9 bases line up with TRBD1. CDR3 length equals 16 residues. Germline V gene lookup returns CDR1 KGHDR and CDR2 SFDVKD. V gave up 3 bases and J gave up 5 bases; unmatched junction bases: 9.

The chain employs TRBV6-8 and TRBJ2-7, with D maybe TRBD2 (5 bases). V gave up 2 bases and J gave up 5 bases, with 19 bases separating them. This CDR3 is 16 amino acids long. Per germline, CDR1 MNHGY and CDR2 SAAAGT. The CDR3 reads CASSYKGKAGGDEQYF. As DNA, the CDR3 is TGTGCCAGCAGTTACAAGGGTAAGGCGGGTGGGGACGAGCAGTACTTC.

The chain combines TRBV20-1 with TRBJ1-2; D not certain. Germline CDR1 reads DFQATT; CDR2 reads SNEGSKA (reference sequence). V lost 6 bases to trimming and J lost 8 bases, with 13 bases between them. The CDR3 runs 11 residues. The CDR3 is CSAEIRRGYTF. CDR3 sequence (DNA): TGCAGTGCGGAGATACGGCGGGGCTACACCTTC.

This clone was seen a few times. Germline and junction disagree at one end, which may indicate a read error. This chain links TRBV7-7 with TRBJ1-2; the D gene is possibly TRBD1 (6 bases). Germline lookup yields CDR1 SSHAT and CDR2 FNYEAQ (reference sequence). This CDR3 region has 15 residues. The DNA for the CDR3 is TGTGCTAGCAACCAGGGTGGGGGACACGGAAATGGCTACACCTTC. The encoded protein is CASNQGGGHGNGYTF.

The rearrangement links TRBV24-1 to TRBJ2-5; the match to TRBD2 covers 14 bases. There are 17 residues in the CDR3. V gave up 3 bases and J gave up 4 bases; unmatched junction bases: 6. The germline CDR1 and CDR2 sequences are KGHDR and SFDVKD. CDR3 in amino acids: CATSDIGLAGGRETQYF. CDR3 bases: TGTGCCACCAGTGATATAGGACTAGCGGGAGGAAGAGAGACCCAGTACTTC.

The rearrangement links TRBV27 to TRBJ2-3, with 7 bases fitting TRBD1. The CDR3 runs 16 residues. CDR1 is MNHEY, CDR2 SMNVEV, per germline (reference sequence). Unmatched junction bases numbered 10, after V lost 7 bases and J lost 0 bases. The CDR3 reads CASTNRGPTSTDTQYF. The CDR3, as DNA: TGTGCCAGCACTAACAGGGGACCGACTAGCACAGATACGCAGTATTTT.